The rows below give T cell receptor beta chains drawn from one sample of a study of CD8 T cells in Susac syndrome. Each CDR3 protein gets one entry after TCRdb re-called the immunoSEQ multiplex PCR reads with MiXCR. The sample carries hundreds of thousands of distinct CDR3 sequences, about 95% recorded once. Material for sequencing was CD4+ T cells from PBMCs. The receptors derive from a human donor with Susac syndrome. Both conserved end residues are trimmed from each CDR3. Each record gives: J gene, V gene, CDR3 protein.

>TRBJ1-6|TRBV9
ASSGRTGSNSPLH
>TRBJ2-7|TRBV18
ASSRSTEEQY
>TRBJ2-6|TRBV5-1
ASSPRPSGANVLT
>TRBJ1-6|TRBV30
AGSRQNSPLH
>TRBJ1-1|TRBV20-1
SARVGQGGTEAF
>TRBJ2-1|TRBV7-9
ASSLSSGVYNEQF
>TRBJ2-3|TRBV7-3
ASSLVNGQGSADTQY
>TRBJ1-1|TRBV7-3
ASSTQGTTEAF
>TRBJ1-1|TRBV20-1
SARDLGGRGPNTEAF
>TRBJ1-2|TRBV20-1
SAREPQGINYGYT
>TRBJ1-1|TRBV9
ASSFHPGTGNTEAF
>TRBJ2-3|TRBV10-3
AIRRSADTDTQY
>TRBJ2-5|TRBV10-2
ASSATGPQETQY
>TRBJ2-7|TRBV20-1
SASPGGGGGYEQY
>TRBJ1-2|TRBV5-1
ASSWGLPSEMGYT
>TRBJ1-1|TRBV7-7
ASSPRQGDGTEAF
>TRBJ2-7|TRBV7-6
ASSPLRSGEQY
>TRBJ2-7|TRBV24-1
ATSDTTGDGEQY
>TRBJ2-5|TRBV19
ASSGQGQETQY
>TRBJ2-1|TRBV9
ASSVDGGHFSEQF
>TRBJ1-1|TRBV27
ASSPLEQGSMNTEAF
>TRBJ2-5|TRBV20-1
SATKGGPQETQY
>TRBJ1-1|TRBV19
ASSAPGGGNTEAF
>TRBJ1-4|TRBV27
ASSPPGVEKLF
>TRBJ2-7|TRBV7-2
ASSWKTGSYEQY
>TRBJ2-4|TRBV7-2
ASSRRGGENIQY
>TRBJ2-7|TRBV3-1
ASSHDREQY
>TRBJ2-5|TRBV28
ASSGGQKETQY
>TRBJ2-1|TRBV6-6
ASGGAAGNEQF
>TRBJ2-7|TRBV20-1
SARDTAGGYEQY
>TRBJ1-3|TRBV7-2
ASSPSFSSGNTIY
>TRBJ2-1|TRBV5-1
ASALGGGSYNEQF
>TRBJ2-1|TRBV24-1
ATSDLGGNEQF
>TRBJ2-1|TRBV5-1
ASSETTGLKF
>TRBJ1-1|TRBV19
AITDIYRTEAF
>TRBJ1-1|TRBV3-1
ASSPRGDTEAF
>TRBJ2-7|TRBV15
ATSREGVSYEQY
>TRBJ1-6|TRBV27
ASRTSRGRSPLH
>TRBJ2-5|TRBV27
ACGGDQETQY
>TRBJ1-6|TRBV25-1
ASSFGLKGNSPLH
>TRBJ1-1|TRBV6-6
ASSSEGRTEAF
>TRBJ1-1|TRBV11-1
ASTGIRNGGPSIEAF
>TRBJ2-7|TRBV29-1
SVATGVSPYEQY
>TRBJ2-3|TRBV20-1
SATLSTSGGGTQY
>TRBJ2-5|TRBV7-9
ASSLGLAGGTQETQY
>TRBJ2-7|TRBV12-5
ASGLGSRDEQY
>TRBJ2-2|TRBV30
AWSPPTGELF
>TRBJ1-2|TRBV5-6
ASRFTSDYGYT
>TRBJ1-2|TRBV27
ASSPTANYGYT
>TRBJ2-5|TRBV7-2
ASSIGSEETQY
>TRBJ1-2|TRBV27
ASSTRGGYGYT
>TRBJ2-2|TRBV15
ATSRDRGGVTGELF
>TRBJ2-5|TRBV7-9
ASSRLPETQY
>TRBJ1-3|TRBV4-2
ASSRTETGNTIY
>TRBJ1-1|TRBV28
ASSLLDRAVGTEAF
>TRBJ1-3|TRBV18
ASSPAVENTIY
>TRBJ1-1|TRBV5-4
ASSLGHSEAF
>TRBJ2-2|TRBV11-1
ASSRGAGSSDTGELF
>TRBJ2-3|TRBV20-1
SAIGAFGQHRDTQY